This T cell receptor beta chain comes out of a study of blood T cells in healthy people across ages. Note on this clonotype: Its antigen is not known.

Whole-study findings and limits: There was a strong correlation between TCR beta diversity and naive T cell percentage. Greater diversity and more naive CD4+ cells were seen in long-lived donors than in aged donors.

CDR1 is LGHDT, CDR2 YNNKEL, per germline (reference sequence). V lost 0 bases and J 1 base, leaving 9 bases between the germline ends. CDR3 size: 15 residues. Peripheral blood was drawn, around 9.4 milliliters per donor. Sample-barcoded 5' priming and a J-beta primer mix drove a second PCR of about 7 to 11 cycles. Template switching added a 12-random-nucleotide identifier to every cDNA molecule. TCRdb itself ran the 5' RACE reads through MiXCR, one entry per CDR3 protein. The sample lists some 710,000 distinct CDR3 sequences; around 45% were seen once. The sample consisted of blood. The sequence came from a man aged 80 or over in good health. V and J are TRBV3-1 and TRBJ2-5; D is perhaps TRBD2 (6 bases). Here the CDR3 reads CASSQDGGTQETQYF. In DNA, the CDR3 is TGTGCCAGCAGCCAAGACGGCGGGACCCAAGAGACCCAGTACTTC.